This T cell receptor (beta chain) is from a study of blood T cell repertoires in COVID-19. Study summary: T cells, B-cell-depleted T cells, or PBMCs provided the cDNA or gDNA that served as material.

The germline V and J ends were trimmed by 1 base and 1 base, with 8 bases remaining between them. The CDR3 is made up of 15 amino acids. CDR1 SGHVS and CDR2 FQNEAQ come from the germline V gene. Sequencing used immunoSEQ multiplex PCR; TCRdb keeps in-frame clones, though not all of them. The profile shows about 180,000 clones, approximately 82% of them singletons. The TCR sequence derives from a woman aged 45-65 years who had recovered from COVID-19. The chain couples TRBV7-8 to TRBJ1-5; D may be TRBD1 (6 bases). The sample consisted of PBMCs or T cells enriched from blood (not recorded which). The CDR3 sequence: CASSLDRASNQPQHF. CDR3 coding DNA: TGTGCCAGCAGCTTAGACAGGGCCAGCAATCAGCCCCAGCATTTT.